This T cell receptor beta chain was identified in a study of T cells expressing NK-cell markers. Study at large: The study drew TCR beta repertoires from sorted CD3+CD56+NKG2C+, CD3+CD56+NKG2C- and CD3+CD56-NKG2C+ T cells.

Generation of TCR beta cDNA was performed by 5'RACE template switching incorporating UMIs. Using the 5' RACE reads, TCRdb records one entry per CDR3 protein without DNA. Recorded for this sample: approximately 380,000 distinct CDR3 sequences. Sample: blood T cells: a sorted CD56 or NKG2C T cell subset, CD4+ or CD8+ T cells, or bulk PBMC T cells (not recorded which). The TCR was taken from a man aged 18 to 69 in good health.

This CDR3 is CASRYTGTGDEKLFF. V usage is TRBV6-5 and J usage is TRBJ1-4; TCRdb's D call, TRBD1, is unchecked because there is no DNA. This CDR3 region has 15 residues. Germline V gene sequence: CDR1 MNHEY, CDR2 SVGAGI.